The entry below gives a single T cell receptor (beta chain) sequence along with its context. Authors' processing steps: Amplified reference gene primers provided the basis for estimating nucleated cell counts. Clones were sequenced by immunoSEQ multiplex PCR, and TCRdb holds only the in-frame ones, with some missing. The DNA was the basis for D and trimming; V, J and clone size are from that table. Of a few hundred thousand clones in the sample, around 81% were seen once. This sample is drawn from a study of blood T cell repertoires in COVID-19. The overall study: The samples span acute and convalescent COVID-19 from the United States, Italy and Spain. T cells, B-cell-depleted T cells, or PBMCs provided the cDNA or gDNA that served as material.

In germline, CDR1 is LGHNA, CDR2 YNFKEQ. J was trimmed by 0 bases and V by 0 bases; bases with no gene match: 7. The CDR3 is 18 residues long. Either two negative PCRs, clearance, or symptom resolution qualified Cohort 3 donors as recovered. The sample was PBMCs or T cells enriched from blood (not recorded which). The TCR originated in a man aged 50-59 years who had recovered from COVID-19. This chain uses TRBV4-2 with TRBJ2-7; the match to TRBD2 covers 11 bases. CDR3 sequence: CASSQDIATSGISYEQYF. The CDR3 DNA is TGTGCCAGCAGCCAAGATATCGCGACTAGCGGGATCTCCTACGAGCAGTACTTC.